The TCR beta chain under discussion was sequenced for a study of CD8+ T cells in alopecia areata. RNA extraction was followed by reverse transcription into cDNA, which acted as the sequencing template. The table came from immunoSEQ multiplex PCR; TCRdb's copy has only in-frame clones and leaves some out. The data show approximately 30,000 clones, with 62% seen just once and roughly 18% held by the top ten. In the case of this clone: Other DNA sequences of this sample code for an identical CDR3.

Germline CDR1 is SEHNR and CDR2 is FQNEAQ (reference sequence). Trimming removed 2 bases from V and 0 bases from J, with 1 base in between. The CDR3 sequence is 12 residues long. Sequencing input: NKG2D-high CD8+ T cells sorted from blood. V and J are TRBV7-9 and TRBJ1-1; D is uncertain. This TCR derives from a human donor with alopecia areata. The CDR3 region has the DNA TGTGCCAGCAGCTTACTGAACACTGAAGCTTTCTTT. This translates into CASSLLNTEAFF.